This T cell receptor beta chain was retrieved from a study of shared T cell receptors in the human thymus. The CDR3 runs 16 residues. V dropped 3 bases and J dropped 2 bases, with 18 bases sitting between them. Germline values: CDR1 SGHRS, CDR2 YFSETQ. The assay was immunoSEQ multiplex PCR, and TCRdb's table has in-frame clones only and misses some. In the table there are approximately 760,000 clones, 70% to 90% of which are singletons. A further study also used this sample, focusing on human thymus T cells. This second study notes: Corrective cardiac surgery supplied the resected thymus tissue. Use of V and J genes seemed skewed within the thymic and blood repertoires. A high degree of thymic repertoire overlap among unrelated individuals was reported in related research.

Sequences were obtained from thymocytes. J is TRBJ2-7 and V is TRBV5-1; the D gene is possibly TRBD2 (5 bases). This sequence was found in a girl under three years old with a congenital heart defect. CDR3 DNA: TGCGCCAGCAGCTCATTGACGGGCGGACTTACCTACGAGCAGTACTTC. Translated, it gives CASSSLTGGLTYEQYF.